The present T cell receptor beta chain was sequenced within a study of blood T cell repertoires in COVID-19. Study-level background: PBMCs, B-cell-depleted T cells, or T cells provided the cDNA or gDNA that made up the material.

The protocol was immunoSEQ multiplex PCR, while the TCRdb copy is restricted to in-frame clones and leaves out a portion. The profile shows over 60,000 clones, 76% of them singletons. The CDR3 runs to 14 residues. Trimming took 4 bases from V and 5 from J; bases not matched to a gene: 4. Germline V CDR1 and CDR2: LNHNV, YYDKDF (reference sequence). V and J are TRBV15 and TRBJ2-7; TRBD1 aligns across 11 bases. Material for sequencing was peripheral blood. The receptor was isolated from a woman over 75 with acute or convalescent COVID-19. Written as DNA, the CDR3 is TGTGCCACCAGCACAGGACAGGGGGCGGACGAGCAGTACTTC. Its translation: CATSTGQGADEQYF.